This entry concerns a single T cell receptor (beta chain). The antigen remains undetermined. One end of the junction does not line up with germline, which may come from a read error. The CDR3 length is 16 residues. Germline CDR1 reads KGHDR; CDR2 reads SFDVKD. The sample is drawn from a study of CD8+CD57+ T cells in acquired aplastic anemia. Study overall: DNA recovered from sorted CD4+ and CD8+ cells had a mean of approximately 3.5 ug. Healthy donor sequencing depth: some 10 million CD4+, under 14 million CD8+ reads. Points from the study as a whole: Patients showed no significant difference from controls in CD8+ Simpson's diversity. Patients shared some 29 CD8+ CDR3 sequences with controls.

TCR beta VDJ and CDR3 were profiled, and genomic DNA was the template. Via MiXCR, TCRdb re-called the reads, giving one row per CDR3 protein. The sample lists about 180,000 distinct CDR3 sequences, about half occurring once. The sequence was collected from a human donor in good health. The chain has TRBV24-1 and TRBJ2-2; the D gene is possibly TRBD2 (7 bases). Sequences were obtained from sorted CD4+, CD8+, or CD8+CD57+ T cells (not recorded which) from PBMCs. The CDR3 reads CATSDLGGGEDGDLFF. The DNA of the CDR3 is TGTGCCACCAGTGATTTGGGCGGGGGCGAGGACGGGGATCTGTTTTTT.